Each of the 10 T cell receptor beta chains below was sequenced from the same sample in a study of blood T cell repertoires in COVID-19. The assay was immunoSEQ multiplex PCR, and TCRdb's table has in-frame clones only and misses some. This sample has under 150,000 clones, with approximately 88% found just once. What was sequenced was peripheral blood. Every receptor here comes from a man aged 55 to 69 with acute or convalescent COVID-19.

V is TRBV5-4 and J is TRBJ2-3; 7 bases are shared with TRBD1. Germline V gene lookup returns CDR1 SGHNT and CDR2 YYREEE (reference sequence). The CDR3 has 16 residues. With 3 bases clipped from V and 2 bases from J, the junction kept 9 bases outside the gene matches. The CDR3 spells CASSSRTGSLTDTQYF. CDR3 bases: TGTGCCAGCAGCTCCCGGACAGGTTCTCTCACAGATACGCAGTATTTT. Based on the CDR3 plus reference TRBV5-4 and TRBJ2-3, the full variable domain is ETGVTQSPTHLIKTRGQQVTLRCSSQSGHNTVSWYQQALGQGPQFIFQYYREEENGRGNFPPRFSGLQFPNYSSELNVNALELDDSALYLCASSSRTGSLTDTQYFGPGTRLTVL.

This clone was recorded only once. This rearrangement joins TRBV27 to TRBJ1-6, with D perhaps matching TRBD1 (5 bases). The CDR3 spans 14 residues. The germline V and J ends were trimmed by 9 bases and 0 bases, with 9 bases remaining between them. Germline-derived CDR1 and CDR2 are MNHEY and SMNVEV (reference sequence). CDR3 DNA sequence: TGTGCCAGTCGGGGGAGCTCCTATAATTCACCCCTCCACTTT. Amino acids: CASRGSSYNSPLHF.

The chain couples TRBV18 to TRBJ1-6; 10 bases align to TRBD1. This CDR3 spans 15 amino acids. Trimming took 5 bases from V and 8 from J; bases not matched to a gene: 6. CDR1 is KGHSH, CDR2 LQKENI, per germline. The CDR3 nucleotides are TGTGCCAGCTCAGGACAGGGGGGAATTCATTCACCCCTCCACTTT. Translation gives CASSGQGGIHSPLHF.

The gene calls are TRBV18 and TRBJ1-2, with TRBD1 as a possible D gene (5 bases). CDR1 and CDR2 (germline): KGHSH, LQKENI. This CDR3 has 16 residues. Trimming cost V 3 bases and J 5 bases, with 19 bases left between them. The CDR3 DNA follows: TGTGCCAGCTCACCGGGTCAATGGACAACTTCTTATGGCTACACCTTC. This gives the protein CASSPGQWTTSYGYTF.

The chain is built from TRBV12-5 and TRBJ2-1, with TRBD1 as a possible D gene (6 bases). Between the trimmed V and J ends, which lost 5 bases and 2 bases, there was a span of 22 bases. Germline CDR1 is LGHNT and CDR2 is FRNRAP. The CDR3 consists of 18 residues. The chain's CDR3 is CASGPSYEGDRPYNEQFF. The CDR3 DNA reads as TGTGCTAGTGGTCCTTCCTACGAGGGGGACCGGCCCTACAATGAGCAGTTCTTC. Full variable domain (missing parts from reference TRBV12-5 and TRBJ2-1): DARVTQTPRHKVTEMGQEVTMRCQPILGHNTVFWYRQTMMQGLELLAYFRNRAPLDDSGMPKDRFSAEMPDATLATLKIQPSEPRDSAVYFCASGPSYEGDRPYNEQFFGPGTRLTVL.

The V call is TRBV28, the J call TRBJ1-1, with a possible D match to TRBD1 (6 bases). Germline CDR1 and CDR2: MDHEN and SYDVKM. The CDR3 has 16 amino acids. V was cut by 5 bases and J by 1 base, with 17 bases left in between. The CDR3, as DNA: TGTGCCAGCAGTCGAGGGGGGGCAGGAGCGAACACTGAAGCTTTCTTT. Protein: CASSRGGAGANTEAFF.

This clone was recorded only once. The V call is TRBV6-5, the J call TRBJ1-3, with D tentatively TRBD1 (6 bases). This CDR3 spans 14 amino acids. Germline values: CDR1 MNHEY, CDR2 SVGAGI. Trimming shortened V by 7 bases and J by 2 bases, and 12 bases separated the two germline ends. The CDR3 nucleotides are TGTGCCAGCACTCTAGGGGGGGCTGGAAACACCATATATTTT. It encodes CASTLGGAGNTIYF.

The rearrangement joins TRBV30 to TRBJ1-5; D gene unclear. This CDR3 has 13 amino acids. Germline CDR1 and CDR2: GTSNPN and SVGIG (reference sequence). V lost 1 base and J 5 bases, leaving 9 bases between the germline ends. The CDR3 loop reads CAWSGSVHQPQHF. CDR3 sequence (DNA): TGTGCCTGGAGTGGTTCAGTTCATCAGCCCCAGCATTTT.

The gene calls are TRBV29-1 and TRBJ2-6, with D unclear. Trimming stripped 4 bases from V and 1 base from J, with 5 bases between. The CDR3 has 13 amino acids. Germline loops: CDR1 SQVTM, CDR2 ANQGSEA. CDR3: CSVVSSGANVLTF. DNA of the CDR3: TGCAGCGTTGTTAGTTCTGGGGCCAACGTCCTGACTTTC. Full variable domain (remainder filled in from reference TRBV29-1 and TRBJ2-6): SAVISQKPSRDICQRGTSLTIQCQVDSQVTMMFWYRQQPGQSLTLIATANQGSEATYESGFVIDKFPISRPNLTFSTLTVSNMSPEDSSIYLCSVVSSGANVLTFGAGSRLTVL.

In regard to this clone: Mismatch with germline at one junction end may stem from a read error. The CDR3 loop is CASSPRQGLWVLF. The CDR3 DNA follows: TGTGCCAGCAGCCCCCGACAGGGCCTTTGGGTGTTGTTC. This chain joins TRBV7-2 and TRBJ1-2; 7 bases are shared with TRBD1. This CDR3 is built from 13 residues. Germline-derived CDR1 and CDR2 are SGHTA and FQGNSA.